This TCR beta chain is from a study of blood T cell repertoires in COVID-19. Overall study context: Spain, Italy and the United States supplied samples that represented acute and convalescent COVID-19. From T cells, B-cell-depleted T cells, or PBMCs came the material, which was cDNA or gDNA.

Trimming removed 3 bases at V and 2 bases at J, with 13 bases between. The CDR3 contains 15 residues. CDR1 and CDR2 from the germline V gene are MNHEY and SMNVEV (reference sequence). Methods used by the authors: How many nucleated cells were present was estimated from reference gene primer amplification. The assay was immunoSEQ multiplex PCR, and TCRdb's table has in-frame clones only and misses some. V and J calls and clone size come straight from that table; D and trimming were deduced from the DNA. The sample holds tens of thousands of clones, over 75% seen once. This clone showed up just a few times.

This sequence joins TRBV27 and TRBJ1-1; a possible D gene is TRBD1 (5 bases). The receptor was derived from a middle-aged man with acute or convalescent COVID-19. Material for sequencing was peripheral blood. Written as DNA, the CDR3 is TGTGCCAGCAGTTTCCTGACAGACTTTAACACTGAAGCTTTCTTT. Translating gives CASSFLTDFNTEAFF.